Listed here are 9 T cell receptor beta chains from one sample, sequenced in a study of blood T cell repertoires in COVID-19. Profiled with immunoSEQ multiplex PCR; TCRdb holds only in-frame clones, not every one. In the table there are approximately 190,000 clones, 82% of which are singletons. Sequences were obtained from peripheral blood. These receptors all come from a woman aged 55-69 years with COVID-19, enrolled during active disease.

This chain uses TRBV30 with TRBJ2-2; D call uncertain. Germline CDR1 is GTSNPN and CDR2 is SVGIG (reference sequence). The CDR3 runs to 13 residues. V lost 4 bases, J lost 6 bases, and 12 bases lay in between. CDR3 sequence: CAWTSRKAGELFF. CDR3 nucleotide sequence: TGTGCCTGGACCTCGCGGAAAGCCGGGGAGCTGTTTTTT.

The CDR3 coding sequence is TGCGCCAGCAGCAGGACAGGGAACCCTGAAAAACTGTTTTTT. Amino acids: CASSRTGNPEKLFF. J is TRBJ1-4 and V is TRBV5-1; 8 positions agree with TRBD1. V lost 4 bases and J lost 7; bases outside the gene matches: 6. This CDR3 comprises 14 residues. The V gene's germline CDR1 is SGHRS and CDR2 YFSETQ.

The V gene is TRBV9, the J gene TRBJ2-2; tentative D call: TRBD2 (5 bases). Germline CDR1 is SGDLS and CDR2 is YYNGEE. The length of the CDR3 is 17 residues. The V end lost 0 bases, the J end lost 4 bases, and 16 bases lay between the germline ends. CDR3 residues: CASSVDSSGGLTGELFF. The CDR3, as DNA: TGTGCCAGCAGCGTAGATTCGTCCGGCGGACTCACCGGGGAGCTGTTTTTT.

V usage is TRBV11-3 and J usage is TRBJ2-5, with TRBD1 identical over 7 bases. In germline, CDR1 is SGHNT, CDR2 YENEEA. The CDR3 has 14 residues. After removal of 4 bases from V and 4 bases from J, the junction contained 6 bases not matched to a gene. Here the CDR3 reads CASSSHRGGETQYF. CDR3 sequence (DNA): TGTGCCAGCAGCTCCCACAGGGGTGGAGAGACCCAGTACTTC.

The chain links TRBV6-4 to TRBJ2-1; 12 bases are shared with TRBD1. Trimming cost V 4 bases and J 6 bases; bases outside gene matches: 4. CDR1 is MRHNA and CDR2 is SNTAGT in the germline V gene. The CDR3 has 15 amino acids. The CDR3 DNA is TGTGCCAGCAGTGTCCGGGACAGGGGGCCCAATGAGCAGTTCTTC. Protein sequence: CASSVRDRGPNEQFF.

J is TRBJ1-1 and V is TRBV7-9; perhaps TRBD1 as D (5 bases). The CDR3 is 14 amino acids. Per the germline V gene, CDR1 is SEHNR and CDR2 is FQNEAQ (reference sequence). Trimming pared 5 bases from V and 1 base from J, leaving 11 bases between. The CDR3 nucleotides read TGTGCCAGCAGCCTCGTGGGGGGGAACACTGAAGCTTTCTTT. Its translation: CASSLVGGNTEAFF.

V usage is TRBV11-2 and J usage is TRBJ2-5, with 12 positions matching TRBD1. Germline V gene lookup returns CDR1 SGHAT and CDR2 FQNNGV. After removal of 2 bases from V and 2 bases from J, the junction contained 12 bases not matched to a gene. The CDR3 has 19 residues. The CDR3 DNA is TGTGCCAGCAGCTTATGGGGACAGGGGGCGCCGGGGACACAAGAGACCCAGTACTTC. Amino acids: CASSLWGQGAPGTQETQYF. The whole variable domain, remainder taken from reference TRBV11-2 and TRBJ2-5, is EAGVAQSPRYKIIEKRQSVAFWCNPISGHATLYWYQQILGQGPKLLIQFQNNGVVDDSQLPKDRFSAERLKGVDSTLKIQPAKLEDSAVYLCASSLWGQGAPGTQETQYFGPGTRLLVL.

CDR3 bases: TGTGCCAGCACTAGCGGGGGGGCCTTGGAGACCCAGTACTTC. Its translation is CASTSGGALETQYF. The rearrangement links TRBV5-4 to TRBJ2-5; 12 nucleotides align to TRBD2. Unmatched junction bases numbered 5, after V lost 6 bases and J lost 5 bases. CDR3 size: 14 residues. Germline values: CDR1 SGHNT, CDR2 YYREEE (reference sequence).

The chain joins TRBV7-2 to TRBJ2-7; TRBD2 agrees at 7 bases. There are 14 residues in the CDR3. CDR1 SGHTA and CDR2 FQGNSA come from the germline V gene. V shed 7 bases, J shed 0 bases, and the junction held 6 bases outside the gene matches. The CDR3 DNA is TGTGCCAGCAAGAGAAGCGGGACCTCCTACGAGCAGTACTTC. Residues: CASKRSGTSYEQYF.